This T cell receptor beta chain stems from a study of T cell clonality in common variable immunodeficiency. Findings and limits, study-wide: CVID subjects shared fewer TCRbeta clones than healthy controls did. Common variable immunodeficiency TCR beta sequences reportedly had fewer deletions and N-nucleotide insertions.

CDR3 length: 15 residues. Germline-derived CDR1 and CDR2 are SGHTA and FQGNSA. Unmatched junction bases numbered 6, after V lost 5 bases and J lost 2 bases. Using immunoSEQ multiplex PCR, the repertoire was profiled, and TCRdb retains in-frame clones only, with some absent. The record shows some 80,000 clones for this sample, with no singletons present. Heparinized whole blood, roughly 5 to 8 ml, came from each donor. This clone was observed at least ten times. The target antigen is unknown. The read terminates 3 residues ahead of where the CDR3 ends, so the germline J gene completes it. The sequenced sample was peripheral blood mononuclear cells. The TCR was taken from a person between 18 and 75 years old in good health. The V call is TRBV7-2, the J call TRBJ2-3, with 8 bases fitting TRBD2. CDR3 residues: CASSGLAGVTDTQYF. The covered CDR3 bases are TGTGCCAGCAGCGGCCTAGCGGGTGTCACAGATACG.